The sequence of this T cell receptor beta chain was determined in a study of CXCR3-negative and CXCR3-positive naive CD8 T cells (dated by TCRdb to between 2018 and 2020). Notes on the research overall: About 150 million TRB reads were obtained in total, roughly 1.5 +/- 0.3 million reads per library. Diversity and physicochemical repertoire analyses were performed on some 10 donors pooled from two independent experiments. TRBV-TRBJ cluster analysis included naive subsets from several donors and memory cells from 3 donors. Overall study results and their limits: Because surface CD5, which is linked to self-reactivity in mice, was comparable between the naive subsets, TCR interaction strength was also inferred from the physicochemical properties of TRB CDR3s. Freshly isolated PBMCs were used for most assays because CXCR3 expression partially decreased after cryopreservation. Within the same donor, TRBV-TRBJ usage looked similar between naive CXCR3-negative and CXCR3-positive cells, but memory cells had distinct patterns. Both naive subsets had comparably high repertoire diversity, while memory CD8+ T cells had much lower repertoire diversity.

Each CD8+ T cell subset was flow-sorted in triplicate, and 300,000 or so cells per subset were placed directly into RLT lysis buffer. Peripheral blood mononuclear cells were isolated from buffy coats by standard density gradient centrifugation. Total RNA was extracted from sorted cells using an RNeasy Mini Kit. From the cysteine up to the phenylalanine, the CDR3 has a length of 14 residues. No DNA accompanies this entry. CDR1 and CDR2, looked up from the germline V gene (reference sequence), are SEHNR and FQNEAQ. Sequencing used a NextSeq 550. The Human TCR Profiling Kit (MiLaboratory) was used to make UMI-labeled 5' RACE TRB cDNA libraries. cDNA synthesis used the entire amount of extracted RNA, and PCR amplification then used the entire amount of cDNA produced. Libraries were prepared in parallel with an identical number of PCR cycles. The source study handled its data this way. With a requirement of at least two reads per UMI, MIGEC and MiXCR extracted about 50,000 +/- 10,000 unique UMI-labeled TRB cDNA molecules per library. An average of about 40,000 +/- 10,000 functional in-frame TRB CDR3 nucleotide clonotypes without stop codons was found per library. Diversity metrics, including normalized Shannon-Wiener and Chao1, were computed in VDJtools after downsampling to 5000 UMI-labeled TRB molecules per sample. VDJtools was used to calculate clonotype-size-weighted physicochemical properties of the central five CDR3 residues, namely interaction energy, strength, volume and Kidera factor 4. The reads were reprocessed in TCRdb, with one entry per CDR3 protein sequence and no accompanying DNA. TCRdb assigned the V and J calls; the authors' analysis was not used. The sample table on file contains 45,000 to 55,000 distinct CDR3 sequences. Over 12% of the sample belongs to the ten largest clones.

About this clonotype: No cognate antigen has been identified for it.

Sequencing was done on a sample of memory CD8+ T cells from blood. According to the study, the label for this sample's cell subset or site signals: conventional CD8+ memory T cells (TMEM), sorted as controls. The sequence links TRBV7-9 to TRBJ1-1; TCRdb proposes TRBD1, but this gene call is untestable without DNA. The receptor comes from a human donor in good health. Some clones in this sample may be carry-over from other donors' samples. This receptor has the CDR3 CASSAEQGNTEAFF.